This T cell receptor beta chain was retrieved from a study of T-cell memory formation after mild COVID-19. General study findings and limits: Mostly located in CM and EM were contracting CD4+ clones, with contracting CD8+ clones located in EMRA.

Employing constant-segment primers, 5'RACE generated TCR alpha and TCR beta cDNA libraries bearing sample barcodes and UMIs. Using its own MiXCR run on the 5' RACE reads, TCRdb lists one record per CDR3 protein. The profile covers approximately 340,000 distinct CDR3 sequences, with more than 15% appearing a single time and approximately 20% taken by the ten largest. A note on this clonotype: No antigen is known for it.

This CDR3 contains 14 residues. Trimming left V 5 bases short and J 8 bases short, with 18 bases between. Germline V gives CDR1 SGHTA, CDR2 FQGNSA. Sequenced input: PBMCs or a T cell subset sorted from them (not recorded which). This TCR was recovered from a young man who had mild COVID-19 (a few samples of this study predate the infection). Cell type and time point are not known. The J gene is TRBJ1-2, the V gene TRBV7-2; D is unclear. The CDR3 DNA follows: TGTGCCAGCAGCCGGGAGCGGGAGAGAGTGGGCTACACCTTC. Its translation: CASSRERERVGYTF.